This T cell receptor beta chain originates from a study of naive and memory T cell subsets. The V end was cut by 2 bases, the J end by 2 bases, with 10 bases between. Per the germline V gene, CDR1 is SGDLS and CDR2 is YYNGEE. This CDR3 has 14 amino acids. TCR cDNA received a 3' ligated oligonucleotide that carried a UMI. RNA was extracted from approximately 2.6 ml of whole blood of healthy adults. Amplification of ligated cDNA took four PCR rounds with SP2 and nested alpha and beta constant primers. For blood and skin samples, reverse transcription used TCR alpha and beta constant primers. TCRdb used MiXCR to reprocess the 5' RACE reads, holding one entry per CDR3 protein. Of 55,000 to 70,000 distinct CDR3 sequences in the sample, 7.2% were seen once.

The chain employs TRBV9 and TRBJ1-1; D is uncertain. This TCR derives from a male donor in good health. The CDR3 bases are TGTGCCAGCAGCGTTGGCGGGATAAACACTGAAGCTTTCTTT. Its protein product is CASSVGGINTEAFF.